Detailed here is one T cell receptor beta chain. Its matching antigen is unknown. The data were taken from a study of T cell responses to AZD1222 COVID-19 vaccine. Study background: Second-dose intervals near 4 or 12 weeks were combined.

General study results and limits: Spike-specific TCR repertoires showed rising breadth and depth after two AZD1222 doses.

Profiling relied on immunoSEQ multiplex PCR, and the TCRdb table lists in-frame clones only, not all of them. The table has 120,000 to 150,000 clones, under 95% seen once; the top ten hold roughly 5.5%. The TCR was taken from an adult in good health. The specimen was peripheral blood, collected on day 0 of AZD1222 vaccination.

CDR3 amino acids: CASSPTPDRYLHYEQYF. In DNA, the CDR3 is TGTGCCAGCAGCCCGACCCCTGACAGGTACCTACACTACGAGCAGTACTTC. The chain uses TRBV7-9 and TRBJ2-7; possibly TRBD1 for D (6 bases). V lost 5 bases, J lost 3 bases, and 23 bases lay in between. This CDR3 has 17 amino acids. CDR1 SEHNR and CDR2 FQNEAQ come from the germline V gene (reference sequence). Combining the CDR3 with reference TRBV7-9 and TRBJ2-7 gives the whole variable domain DTGVSQNPRHKITKRGQNVTFRCDPISEHNRLYWYRQTLGQGPEFLTYFQNEAQLEKSRLLSDRFSAERPKGSFSTLEIQRTEQGDSAMYLCASSPTPDRYLHYEQYFGPGTRLTVT.